A single sample gave rise to the 2 T cell receptor beta chains below, sequenced in a study of control samples from healthy donors and cancer patients. This table comes from immunoSEQ multiplex PCR, and its TCRdb copy is limited to in-frame clones, with some not included. The sample lists over 150,000 clones, about 93% occurring once. The material sequenced was blood. The receptors come from a man between 18 and 35 years old in good health.

The chain has TRBV3-1 (or the pseudogene TRBV3-2) and TRBJ1-5, with 8 positions matching TRBD1. Trimming took 4 bases from V and 5 from J; bases not matched to a gene: 4. This CDR3 has 14 residues. Germline V gene data show CDR1 as LGHDT and CDR2 as YNNKEL (reference sequence). The CDR3 DNA follows: TGTGCCAGCAGCCGGGACAGGTTGGATCAGCCCCAGCATTTT. This codes for CASSRDRLDQPQHF.

This clone was detected a few times. The junction departs from the called germline gene at one end, perhaps through a read error. This chain's CDR3 is CASREGYRVSGNTIYF. DNA of the CDR3: TGTGCCAGCAGGGAAGGATACAGGGTGTCGGGAAACACCATATATTTT. The chain combines TRBV6-1 with TRBJ1-3; TRBD1 is a possible D gene (6 bases). Germline values: CDR1 MNHNS, CDR2 SASEGT. There are 16 residues in the CDR3.